Below, 12 T cell receptor beta chains from the same sample are listed, as sequenced in a study of blood T cell repertoires in COVID-19 (TCRdb year 2020). Library preparation employed the immunoSEQ multiplex PCR assay. TCRdb retrieved this table from immuneACCESS and kept in-frame rearrangements only. Not all clones are present; in checked studies, unresolved V genes account for under half, and no reason is known for the remainder. The table for this sample lists some 150,000 clones; 80% to 90% of them were counted only once. The ten largest clones take up 0.9% to 0.95% of the sample. Sequenced: peripheral blood. The receptors were sampled from a woman between 50 and 59 years old with acute or convalescent COVID-19.

This clone was counted a few times. The chain joins TRBV21-1 to TRBJ2-2; the D segment call TRBD1 is taken from the table without a DNA check. TRBV21-1 is a pseudogene locus. The length of the CDR3 is 15 residues. CDR3 amino acids: CASSKDRGYGGELFF. CDR3 nucleotides: TGTGCCAGCAGCAAAGACAGGGGCTACGGCGGGGAGCTGTTTTTT.

J is TRBJ1-1 and V is TRBV24-1; D may be TRBD1 (6 bases). Trimming left V 3 bases short and J 3 bases short, with 13 bases between. CDR3 length: 15 residues. From germline, CDR1 is KGHDR and CDR2 SFDVKD. The CDR3 nucleotides are TGTGCCACCAGTGATAACAGGGTGAGAGACACTGAAGCTTTCTTT. It yields the protein CATSDNRVRDTEAFF.

The V and J genes are TRBV11-2 and TRBJ2-2, with 8 bases aligning to TRBD1. This CDR3 region has 16 residues. V lost 3 bases to trimming and J lost 3 bases; unmatched junction nucleotides: 6. CDR1 is SGHAT, CDR2 FQNNGV, per germline. CDR3 nucleotides: TGTGCCAGCAGCTTGCAGGGGGCTGAGTACACCGGGGAGCTGTTTTTT. Amino acids: CASSLQGAEYTGELFF.

This chain links TRBV6-5 with TRBJ1-1; TRBD1 matches 7 bases. This CDR3 has 14 amino acids. The V and J ends lost 5 bases and 0 bases, in that order; junction bases with no gene match: 3. The germline gives CDR1 MNHEY, CDR2 SVGAGI. In DNA, the CDR3 is TGTGCCAGCAGTAAGGGACAGTTGAACACTGAAGCTTTCTTT. Translating gives CASSKGQLNTEAFF.

V is TRBV5-1 and J is TRBJ1-2; 7 nucleotides line up with TRBD1. Per the germline V gene, CDR1 is SGHRS and CDR2 is YFSETQ. The length of the CDR3 is 14 residues. J was trimmed by 8 bases and V by 0 bases; bases with no gene match: 7. The CDR3 here is CASSLAGGEDGYTF. The CDR3 nucleotides are TGCGCCAGCAGCTTGGCAGGGGGAGAAGACGGCTACACCTTC.

This clone was seen just once. The chain uses TRBV7-6 and TRBJ2-7; 8 bases are a match to TRBD2. The CDR3 is made up of 16 amino acids. From germline, CDR1 is SGHVS and CDR2 FNYEAQ. The V segment lost 0 bases and the J segment 4 bases; nucleotides outside the gene matches: 8. The CDR3 DNA sequence: TGTGCCAGCAGCTTAGCGTATAGGGCGGGGGGATACGAGCAGTACTTC. Protein: CASSLAYRAGGYEQYF.

The chain carries TRBV9 and TRBJ2-2, with 8 bases identical to TRBD1. Germline assignment: CDR1 SGDLS and CDR2 YYNGEE. The CDR3 covers 14 residues. V shed 4 bases, J shed 3 bases, and the junction held 2 bases outside the gene matches. CDR3 sequence reads: CASSRTGYTGELFF. As DNA, the CDR3 is TGTGCCAGCAGCAGGACAGGGTACACCGGGGAGCTGTTTTTT. Using reference TRBV9 and TRBJ2-2 for the parts outside the CDR3, the full variable domain is DSGVTQTPKHLITATGQRVTLRCSPRSGDLSVYWYQQSLDQGLQFLIQYYNGEERAKGNILERFSAQQFPDLHSELNLSSLELGDSALYFCASSRTGYTGELFFGEGSRLTVL.

The chain links TRBV6-5 to TRBJ1-6; possible D gene TRBD1, 6 bases. The CDR3 has 15 amino acids. The ends were cut back, 5 bases at V and 5 bases at J, with 13 bases in the middle. CDR1 and CDR2 (germline): MNHEY, SVGAGI. CDR3 in amino acids: CASSRMTGDNSPLHF. CDR3 nucleotide sequence: TGTGCCAGCAGTCGTATGACAGGAGATAATTCACCCCTCCACTTT.

V usage is TRBV6-5 and J usage is TRBJ2-1; 11 bases fit TRBD2. Trimming at V came to 5 bases and at J to 6 bases, leaving 6 bases not matched to a gene. Germline V lookup: CDR1 MNHEY, CDR2 SVGAGI. This CDR3 has 15 residues. The CDR3 here is CASSRLAGGLNEQFF. In DNA form, the CDR3 reads TGTGCCAGCAGTCGCCTAGCGGGGGGCCTCAATGAGCAGTTCTTC.

A few counts support this clone. CDR3 coding DNA: TGTGCCAGCAGTGCAACTCGGGGCAATCAGCCCCAGCATTTT. Protein sequence: CASSATRGNQPQHF. The rearrangement uses TRBV5-6 and TRBJ1-5; D call uncertain. With 5 bases removed from V and 2 bases from J, the gap between germline ends came to 11 bases. There are 14 residues in the CDR3. Germline V gives CDR1 SGHDT, CDR2 YYEEEE.

The CDR3 coding sequence is TGCGCCAGCAGTGAGTCCGGGACAGCAGAAGATACGCAGTATTTT. Translation gives CASSESGTAEDTQYF. V usage is TRBV10-1 and J usage is TRBJ2-3, with 7 bases identical to TRBD1. Germline assignment: CDR1 WNHNN and CDR2 SYGVQD (reference sequence). The CDR3 spans 15 residues. With V trimmed by 0 bases and J by 5 bases, 5 bases remained unmatched.

V gene TRBV14 combines with J gene TRBJ2-2; no clear D gene. In germline, CDR1 is SGHDN, CDR2 FVKESK. There are 15 residues in the CDR3. V dropped 1 base and J dropped 5 bases, with 11 bases sitting between them. The CDR3 DNA follows: TGTGCCAGCAGCCAAGGTTCCTGGGCAACCGGGGAGCTGTTTTTT. It specifies CASSQGSWATGELFF.